This T cell receptor beta chain was sequenced for a study of tumor-infiltrating lymphocytes in oesophageal squamous cell carcinoma. TCRdb recomputed calls from the PCR reads with MiXCR, one row per CDR3 protein. The table records roughly 14,000 distinct CDR3 sequences, about half of them present only once. CDR3 length: 14 amino acids. CDR1 is SGHVS, CDR2 FNYEAQ, per germline. The chain joins TRBV7-6 to TRBJ1-1; D gene unclear. The end of the DNA aligns better with TRBJ2-7, so the J call may be wrong. The TCR originated in a male donor with esophageal squamous cell carcinoma. Sequencing was done on a sample of blood. CDR3 amino acids: CASSLAGSAYEQYF. The DNA for the CDR3 is TGTGCCAGCAGCTTAGCGGGTTCCGCCTACGAGCAGTACTTC.